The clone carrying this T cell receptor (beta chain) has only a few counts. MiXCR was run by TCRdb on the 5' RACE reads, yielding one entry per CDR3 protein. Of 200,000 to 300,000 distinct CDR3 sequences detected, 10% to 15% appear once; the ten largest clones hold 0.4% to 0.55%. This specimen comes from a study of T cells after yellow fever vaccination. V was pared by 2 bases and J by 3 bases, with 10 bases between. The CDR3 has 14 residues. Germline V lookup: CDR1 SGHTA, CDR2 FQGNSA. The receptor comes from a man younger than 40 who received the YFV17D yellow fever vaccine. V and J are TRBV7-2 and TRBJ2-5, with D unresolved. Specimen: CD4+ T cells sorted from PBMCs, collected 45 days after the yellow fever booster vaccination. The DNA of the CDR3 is TGTGCCAGCAGCTTAATGGTTGGGGAAGAGACCCAGTACTTC. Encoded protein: CASSLMVGEETQYF.